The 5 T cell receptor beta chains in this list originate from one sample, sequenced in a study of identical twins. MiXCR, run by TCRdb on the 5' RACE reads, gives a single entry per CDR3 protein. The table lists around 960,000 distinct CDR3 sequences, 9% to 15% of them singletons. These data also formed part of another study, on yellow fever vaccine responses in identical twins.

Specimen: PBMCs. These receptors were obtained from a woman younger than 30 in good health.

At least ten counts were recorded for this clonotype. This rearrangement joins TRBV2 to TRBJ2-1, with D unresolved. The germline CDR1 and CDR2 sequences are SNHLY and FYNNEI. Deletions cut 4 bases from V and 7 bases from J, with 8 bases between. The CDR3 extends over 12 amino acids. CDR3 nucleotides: TGTGCCAGCAGTGCTGACCTGAATGAGCAGTTCTTC. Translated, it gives CASSADLNEQFF.

For the CDR3, the DNA is TGTGCCAGCAGCTTCGGAGGAGCGGGAGCCTACAATGAGCAGTTCTTC. This sequence encodes CASSFGGAGAYNEQFF. The chain uses TRBV5-6 and TRBJ2-1; 8 nucleotides align to TRBD2. The germline V gene encodes CDR1 SGHDT and CDR2 YYEEEE. Losses at the gene ends were 2 bases for V and 2 bases for J; bases not matched to a gene: 6. The CDR3 runs to 16 residues.

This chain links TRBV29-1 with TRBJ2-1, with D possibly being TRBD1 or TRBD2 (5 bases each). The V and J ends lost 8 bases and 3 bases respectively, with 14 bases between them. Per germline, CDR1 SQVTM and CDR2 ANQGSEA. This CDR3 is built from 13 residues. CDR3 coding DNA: TGCAGCCTAACACGGGACGGCTACAATGAGCAGTTCTTC. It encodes CSLTRDGYNEQFF.

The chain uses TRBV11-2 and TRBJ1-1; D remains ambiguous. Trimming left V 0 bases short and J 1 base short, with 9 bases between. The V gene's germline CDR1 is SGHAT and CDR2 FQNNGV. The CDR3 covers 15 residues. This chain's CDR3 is CASSLDRRPNTEAFF. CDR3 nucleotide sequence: TGTGCCAGCAGCTTAGATCGGAGGCCGAACACTGAAGCTTTCTTT.

The CDR3, as DNA: TGTGCCAGCAGTTACTTCGGAACCCAAGAGACCCAGTACTTC. As protein: CASSYFGTQETQYF. This chain joins TRBV6-5 and TRBJ2-5; D remains ambiguous. Per the germline V gene, CDR1 is MNHEY and CDR2 is SVGAGI. V shed 1 base and J shed 1 base, with 7 bases lying between them. This CDR3 is built from 14 residues.